This T cell receptor beta chain was profiled in a study of spatial heterogeneity in lung cancer. TCRdb reanalysed the 5' RACE reads using MiXCR and keeps one entry per CDR3 protein. The sample has 800 to 1,100 distinct CDR3 sequences, 20% to 25% seen once. The time point: sample taken at primary tumor resection. Study-level results: Tumor mutation count correlated with how many alpha and beta TCRs expanded intratumorally.

The CDR3 length is 14 residues. Germline lookup yields CDR1 SGHTA and CDR2 FQGNSA. V was pared by 4 bases and J by 1 base, with 3 bases of the junction left unmatched. A word on this clonotype: Antigen unknown. Within a library made for alpha chains, this beta chain is off target, and its count is uninformative.

V is TRBV7-2 and J is TRBJ2-7, with TRBD2 matching over 8 bases. Sequencing was performed on lung tumor tissue, taken at surgery. The clonotype was recovered from a male donor with early-stage non-small cell lung cancer. CDR3 sequence: CASSSLAVSYEQYF. In nucleotides, the CDR3 is TGTGCCAGCAGCTCACTAGCGGTTTCCTACGAGCAGTACTTC.